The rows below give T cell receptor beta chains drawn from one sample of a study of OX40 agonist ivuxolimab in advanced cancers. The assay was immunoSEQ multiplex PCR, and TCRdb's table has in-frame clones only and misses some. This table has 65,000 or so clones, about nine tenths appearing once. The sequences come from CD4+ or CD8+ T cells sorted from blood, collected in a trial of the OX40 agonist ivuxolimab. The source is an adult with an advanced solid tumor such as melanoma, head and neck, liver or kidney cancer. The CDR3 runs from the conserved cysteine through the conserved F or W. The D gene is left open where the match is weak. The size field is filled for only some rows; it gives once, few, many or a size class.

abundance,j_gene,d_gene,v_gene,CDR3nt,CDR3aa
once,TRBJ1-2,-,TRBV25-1,TGTGCCAGCAGTGAATCAGCGCGGGGGGCTGGGTATGGCTACACCTTC,CASSESARGAGYGYTF
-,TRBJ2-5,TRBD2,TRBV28,TGTGCCAGCAGTCCCTGGACTAGCGTAGAGGAGACCCAGTACTTC,CASSPWTSVEETQYF
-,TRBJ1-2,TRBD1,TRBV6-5,TGTGCCAGCAGCTTAGGGACAGGGACCGGTGCTTACACCTTC,CASSLGTGTGAYTF
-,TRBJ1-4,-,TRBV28,TGTGCCAGCAGTCTTCGAGCGTCACCCTCTAATGAAAAACTGTTTTTT,CASSLRASPSNEKLFF
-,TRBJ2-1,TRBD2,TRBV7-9,TGTGCCAGCAGCTTCCCAGCGGGTAGCGGGGGGGCTTCCTACAATGAGCAGTTCTTC,CASSFPAGSGGASYNEQFF
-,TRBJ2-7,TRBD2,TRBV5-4,TGTGCCAGCAGCTTGTCAGCTAGCGGGGGCGAGCAGTACTTC,CASSLSASGGEQYF
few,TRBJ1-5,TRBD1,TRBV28,TGTGCCAGCAGCAAACCCGCTGGCAGGGGGTTGTATCAGCCCCAGCATTTT,CASSKPAGRGLYQPQHF
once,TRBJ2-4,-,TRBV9,TGTGCCAGCAGCGTAGAATTTCTAGCCAAAAACATTCAGTACTTC,CASSVEFLAKNIQYF
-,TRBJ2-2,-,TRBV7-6,TGTGCCAGCAGCTCGAATGACAGAGCGAACACCGGGGAGCTGTTTTTT,CASSSNDRANTGELFF
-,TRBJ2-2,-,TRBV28,TGTGCCAGCTCCCTCCTCAACACCGGGGAGCTGTTTTTT,CASSLLNTGELFF
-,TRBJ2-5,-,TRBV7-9,TGTGCCAGCAGCTTAGGTCAGGGTGTCCAAGAGACCCAGTACTTC,CASSLGQGVQETQYF
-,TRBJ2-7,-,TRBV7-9,TGTGCCGGAAGCCGGGACGGATACGAGCAGTACTTC,CAGSRDGYEQYF
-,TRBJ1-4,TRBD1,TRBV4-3,TGCGCCAGCAGCCAAGATCATGGGGCAGGGGGACGAGGTAGTGAAAAACTGTTTTTT,CASSQDHGAGGRGSEKLFF
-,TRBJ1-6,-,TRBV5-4,TGTGCCAGCAGCTCCGCGCCAGGAACGGGTTCACCCCTCCACTTT,CASSSAPGTGSPLHF
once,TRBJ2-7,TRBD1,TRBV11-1,TGTGCCAGCAGCAAACGGGACAGGGGCAGCTCCTACGAGCAGTACTTC,CASSKRDRGSSYEQYF
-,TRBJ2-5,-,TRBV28,TGTGCCAGCAGTTTACCGGGACACTTCCAAGAGACCCAGTACTTC,CASSLPGHFQETQYF
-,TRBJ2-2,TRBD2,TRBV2,TGTGCTAGTAGAGCGGGTAGCGGGACGAACACCGGGGAGCTGTTTTTT,CASRAGSGTNTGELFF
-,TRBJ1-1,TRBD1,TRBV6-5,TGTGCCAGCAGTTACTCTGAGGGGGCGGGGAACACTGAAGCTTTCTTT,CASSYSEGAGNTEAFF
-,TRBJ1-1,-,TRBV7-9,TGTGCCAGCAGCCCGTTGTCCCGGGACACTGAAGCTTTCTTT,CASSPLSRDTEAFF
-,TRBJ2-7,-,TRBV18,TGTGCCAGCTCACCAGCGTTAGCGAACTACGAGCAGTACTTC,CASSPALANYEQYF
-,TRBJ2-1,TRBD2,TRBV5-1,TGCGCCAGCAGCTTTAGCGGGGGGGCGGATGAGCAGTTCTTC,CASSFSGGADEQFF
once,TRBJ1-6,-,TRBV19,TGTGCCAGTAGCGAGGGCAGTTATTCACCCCTCCACTTT,CASSEGSYSPLHF
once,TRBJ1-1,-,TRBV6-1,TGTGCCCATTCCCGGGAGCCGAACACTGAAGCTTTCTTT,CAHSREPNTEAFF
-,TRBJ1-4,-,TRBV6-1,TGTGCCAGTCACCGGGACACTTCTAATGAAAAACTGTTTTTT,CASHRDTSNEKLFF
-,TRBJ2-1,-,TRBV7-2,TGTGCCAGCACCCGACAGGTCGGGTCCTACAATGAGCAGTTCTTC,CASTRQVGSYNEQFF
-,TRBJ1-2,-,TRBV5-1,TGCGCCAGCAGCGAAACGGACCTGAACTATGGCTACACCTTC,CASSETDLNYGYTF
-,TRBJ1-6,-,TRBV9,TGTGCCAGCAGCGTAGAGGGCCAAAATAATTCACCCCTCCACTTT,CASSVEGQNNSPLHF
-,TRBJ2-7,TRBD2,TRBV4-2,TGTGCCAGCAGTGATAGCGGGGGGTACTCCTACGAGCAGTACTTC,CASSDSGGYSYEQYF
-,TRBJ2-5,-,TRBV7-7,TGTGCTAGCAGCACAGGGAACCTTGGGACCCAGTACTTC,CASSTGNLGTQYF
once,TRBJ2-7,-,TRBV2,TGTGCCAGCAGGACCGCGACACACACCTACGAGCAGTACTTC,CASRTATHTYEQYF
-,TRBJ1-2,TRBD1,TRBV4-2,TGTGCCAGCAGCCAAGACAGGGGGGTCTATGGCTACACCTTC,CASSQDRGVYGYTF
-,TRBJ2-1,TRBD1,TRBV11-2,TGTGCCAGCAGCTACCTGGACAGGGGAAGGAACAATGAGCAGTTCTTC,CASSYLDRGRNNEQFF
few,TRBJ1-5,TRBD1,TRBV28,TGTGCCAGCAGGTCGGACAGGGGGAGCAATCAGCCCCAGCATTTT,CASRSDRGSNQPQHF
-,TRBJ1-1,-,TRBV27,TGTGCCAGCAGTTACTATCCACAGGGTAACACTGAAGCTTTCTTT,CASSYYPQGNTEAFF
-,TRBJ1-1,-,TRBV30,TGTGCCGGAACCTACGGGGCTTACACTGAAGCTTTCTTT,CAGTYGAYTEAFF
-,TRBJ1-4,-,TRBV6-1,TGTGCCAGCAGGAATCACCCAACTAATGAAAAACTGTTTTTT,CASRNHPTNEKLFF
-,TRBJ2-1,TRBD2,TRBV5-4,TGTGCCAGCAGTGGAGGACTAGCCGGCAATGAGCAGTTCTTC,CASSGGLAGNEQFF
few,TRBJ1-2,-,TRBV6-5,TGTGCCAGCAGGAGGGACACAACTAACTATGGCTACACCTTC,CASRRDTTNYGYTF
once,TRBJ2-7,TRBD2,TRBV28,TGTGCCAGCCCCCCAAGCGGGGGCTCCTACGAGCAGTACTTC,CASPPSGGSYEQYF
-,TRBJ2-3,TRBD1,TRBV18,TGTGCCAGCTCACCTCCGGGACAGTTATTCACAGATACGCAGTATTTT,CASSPPGQLFTDTQYF
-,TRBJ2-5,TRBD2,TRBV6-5,TGTGCCAGCAGAAACCCGGGACTAGAAGAGACCCAGTACTTC,CASRNPGLEETQYF
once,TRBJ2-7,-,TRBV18,TGTGCCAGCTCACAGGGGACAAGTACCTACGAGCAGTACTTC,CASSQGTSTYEQYF
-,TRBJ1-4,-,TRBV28,TGTGCCAGCGGATCTTTCCGGGATGGGGGCGAAAAACTGTTTTTT,CASGSFRDGGEKLFF
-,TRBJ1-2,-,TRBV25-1,TGTGCCAGCACGCCGGGGGACTCGCGGTTCTATGGCTACACCTTC,CASTPGDSRFYGYTF
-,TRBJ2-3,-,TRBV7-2,TGTGCCAGCAAAGGGGGGCCGGTCCACGGCACAGATACGCAGTATTTT,CASKGGPVHGTDTQYF
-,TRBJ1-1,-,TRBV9,TGTGCCAGCAGCACCCATTTACAGCTTACTGAAGCTTTCTTT,CASSTHLQLTEAFF
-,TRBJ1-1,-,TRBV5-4,TGTGCCAGCAGCTCCCAGGGGTTCACTGAAGCTTTCTTT,CASSSQGFTEAFF
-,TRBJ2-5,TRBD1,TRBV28,TGTGCCAGCAGAAGTACAGGGGATTGGGAGACCCAGTACTTC,CASRSTGDWETQYF
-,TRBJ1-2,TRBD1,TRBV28,TGTGCCAGCAGGTTGTCCCAGGGGGCTAAGGGCGGCTACACCTTC,CASRLSQGAKGGYTF
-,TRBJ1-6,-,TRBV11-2,TGTGCCAGCGCCAATCGACAGTTCAATTCACCCCTCCACTTT,CASANRQFNSPLHF
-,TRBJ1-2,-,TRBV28,TGTGCCAGCAGCCTGAACGCGGCGCGCTACACCTTC,CASSLNAARYTF
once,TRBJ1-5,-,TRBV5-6,TGTGCCAGCAGCTTGGGGGGACCCCGAACAGATCAGCCCCAGCATTTT,CASSLGGPRTDQPQHF
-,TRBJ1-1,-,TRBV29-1,TGCAGCGTTGGGGGAAACGCCGGGACAGAAGCTTTCTTT,CSVGGNAGTEAFF
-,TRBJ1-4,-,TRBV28,TGTGCCAGCAGACCCACAGGAAATGTTAATGAAAAACTGTTTTTT,CASRPTGNVNEKLFF
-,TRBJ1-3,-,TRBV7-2,TGTGCCAGCAGCCCCCTGGGGGGGACTCGTGGAAACACCATATATTTT,CASSPLGGTRGNTIYF